These 3 T cell receptor beta chains came from one sample sequenced in a study of cytomegalovirus exposure and HLA in healthy donors. In the PCR, 60 Vbeta and 13 Jbeta primers were used. Sequenced by immunoSEQ multiplex PCR; TCRdb stores in-frame clones only, minus some. The data show over 100,000 clones, and the top ten clones hold about 1.5%. Sequencing used PBMCs. The receptors here all came from a woman aged 40 to 55 in good health and CMV-seropositive.

The chain carries TRBV27 and TRBJ2-5, with 9 bases that match TRBD2. The J call may not be correct, given that the DNA end is closer to TRBJ2-7. The CDR3 has 14 amino acids. Germline CDR1 reads MNHEY; CDR2 reads SMNVEV (reference sequence). This chain's CDR3 is CASTRGLAGHEQYF. The CDR3 region has the DNA TGTGCCAGCACCCGGGGACTAGCTGGGCACGAGCAGTACTTC.

The chain is built from TRBV5-4 and TRBJ2-3; a weak D match, TRBD2 (5 bases). The CDR3 consists of 14 residues. Per germline, CDR1 SGHNT and CDR2 YYREEE (reference sequence). Deletions cut 5 bases from V and 5 bases from J, with 15 bases between. CDR3 amino acids: CASRTDPAGDTQYF. CDR3 DNA sequence: TGTGCCAGCAGGACTGACCCCGCGGGAGATACGCAGTATTTT.

The rearrangement links TRBV29-1 to TRBJ2-3, with D perhaps TRBD1 (6 bases). V was shortened by 2 bases and J by 2 bases, with 8 bases between the two germline ends. This CDR3 spans 13 amino acids. Germline CDR1 is SQVTM and CDR2 is ANQGSEA. The CDR3 is CSVETGFTDTQYF. As DNA, the CDR3 is TGCAGCGTTGAAACAGGGTTCACAGATACGCAGTATTTT.